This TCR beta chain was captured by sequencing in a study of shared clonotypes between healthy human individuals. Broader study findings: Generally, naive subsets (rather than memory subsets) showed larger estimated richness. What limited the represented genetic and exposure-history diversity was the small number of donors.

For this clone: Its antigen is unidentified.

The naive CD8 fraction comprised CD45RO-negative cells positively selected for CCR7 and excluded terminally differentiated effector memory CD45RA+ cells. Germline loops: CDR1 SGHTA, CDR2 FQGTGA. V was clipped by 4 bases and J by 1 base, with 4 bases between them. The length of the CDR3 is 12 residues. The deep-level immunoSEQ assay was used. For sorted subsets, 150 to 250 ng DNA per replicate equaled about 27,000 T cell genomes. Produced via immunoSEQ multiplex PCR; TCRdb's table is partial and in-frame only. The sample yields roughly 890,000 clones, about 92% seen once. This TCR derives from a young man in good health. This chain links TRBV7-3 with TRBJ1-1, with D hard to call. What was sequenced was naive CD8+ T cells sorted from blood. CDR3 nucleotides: TGTGCCAGCAGCTATGAGAACACTGAAGCTTTCTTT. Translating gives CASSYENTEAFF.